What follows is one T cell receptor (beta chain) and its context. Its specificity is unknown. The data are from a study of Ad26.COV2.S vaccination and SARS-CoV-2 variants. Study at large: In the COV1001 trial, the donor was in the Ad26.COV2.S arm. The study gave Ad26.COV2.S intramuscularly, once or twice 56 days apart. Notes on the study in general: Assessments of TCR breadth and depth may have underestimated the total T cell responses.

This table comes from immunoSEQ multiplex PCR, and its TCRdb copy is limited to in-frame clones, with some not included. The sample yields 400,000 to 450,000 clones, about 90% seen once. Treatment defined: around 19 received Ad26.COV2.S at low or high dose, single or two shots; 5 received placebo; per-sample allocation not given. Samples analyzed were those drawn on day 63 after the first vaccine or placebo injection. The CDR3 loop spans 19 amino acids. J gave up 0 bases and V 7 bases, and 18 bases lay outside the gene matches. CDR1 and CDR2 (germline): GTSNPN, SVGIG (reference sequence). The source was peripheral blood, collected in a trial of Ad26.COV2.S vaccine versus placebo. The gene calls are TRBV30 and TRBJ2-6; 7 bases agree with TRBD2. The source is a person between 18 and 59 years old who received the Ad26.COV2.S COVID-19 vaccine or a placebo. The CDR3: CASTSYIPQLGSGANVLTF. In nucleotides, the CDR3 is TGTGCCTCGACTAGCTATATCCCCCAACTGGGCTCTGGGGCCAACGTCCTGACTTTC.